What follows are 10 T cell receptor beta chains derived from one specimen sequenced in a study of CXCR3-negative and CXCR3-positive naive CD8 T cells. Via 5' RACE with UMI labels, TRB cDNA libraries were prepared. With the 5' RACE reads reprocessed, TCRdb shows one record per CDR3 protein and no DNA. The sample has approximately 74,000 distinct CDR3 sequences; the top ten hold about 1.4%. The sample comprised naive CXCR3- CD8+ T cells from blood. Subset meaning: CD45RO-CCR7+CD27+CD95- naive CD8+ T cells lacking CXCR3 (TNR3-). Source of these receptors: a human donor in good health. Some clones in this sample may be carry-over from other donors' samples.

The chain couples TRBV28 to TRBJ1-3. The CDR3 has 15 amino acids. The germline CDR1 and CDR2 sequences are MDHEN and SYDVKM. CDR3: CASSLGRLSGNTIYF.

The CDR3 spells CASSLTAYAIEAFF. The V gene is TRBV5-1, the J gene TRBJ1-1. Germline lookup yields CDR1 SGHRS and CDR2 YFSETQ. CDR3 size: 14 residues.

The chain uses TRBV16 and TRBJ1-2. Germline loops: CDR1 KGHSY, CDR2 FQNENV. This CDR3 region has 14 residues. CDR3 sequence: CASSHSLGEAGYTF.

The rearrangement links TRBV28 to TRBJ1-1; TCRdb indicates TRBD1, and absent DNA this call remains unverified. There are 14 residues in the CDR3. CDR1 is MDHEN and CDR2 is SYDVKM in the germline V gene. The CDR3 region is CASSSHRGSTEAFF.

The chain is built from TRBV20-1 and TRBJ1-4; the TCRdb D gene call, TRBD1, has no DNA to confirm it. The CDR3 is 12 amino acids. Germline V gene data show CDR1 as DFQATT and CDR2 as SNEGSKA (reference sequence). CDR3 sequence reads: CSALQGDEKLFF.

The rearrangement joins TRBV29-1 to TRBJ2-1; absent DNA, TCRdb's TRBD1 call cannot be checked. Per the germline V gene, CDR1 is SQVTM and CDR2 is ANQGSEA. This CDR3 is 12 amino acids long. The CDR3: CSVGLGASEQFF.

The CDR3 reads CATTSSRQPQETQYF. This chain joins TRBV15 and TRBJ2-5; the TCRdb D gene call, TRBD1, has no DNA to confirm it. The length of the CDR3 is 15 residues. Germline values: CDR1 LNHNV, CDR2 YYDKDF (reference sequence).

The rearrangement links TRBV23-1 to TRBJ2-7. TRBV23-1 is given ORF status, its function remaining uncertain. The CDR3 runs 15 residues. CDR3 protein: CASSQSGSSSYEQYF.

The rearrangement uses TRBV7-5 and TRBJ2-1; TCRdb picks TRBD2, but there is no DNA to check that call. TRBV7-5 counts as a pseudogene. The CDR3 sequence is 20 residues long. The CDR3 loop reads CISVSEARRLAGDLGGEQFF.

The gene calls are TRBV4-1 and TRBJ2-4. This CDR3 is 16 amino acids long. CDR1 is MGHRA and CDR2 is YSYEKL in the germline V gene. The CDR3 reads CASSQELSGAKNIQYF.